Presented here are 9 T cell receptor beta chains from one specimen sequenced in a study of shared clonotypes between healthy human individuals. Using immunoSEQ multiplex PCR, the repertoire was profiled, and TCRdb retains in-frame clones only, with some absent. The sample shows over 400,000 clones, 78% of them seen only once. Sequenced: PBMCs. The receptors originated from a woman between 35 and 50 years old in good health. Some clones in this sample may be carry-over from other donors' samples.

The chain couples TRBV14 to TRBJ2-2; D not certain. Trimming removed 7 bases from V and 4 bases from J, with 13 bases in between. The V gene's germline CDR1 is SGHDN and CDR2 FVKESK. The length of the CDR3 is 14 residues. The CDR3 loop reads CASTNRPFTGELFF. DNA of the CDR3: TGTGCCAGCACTAACCGACCATTCACCGGGGAGCTGTTTTTT.

The CDR3 loop reads CASSLDASGSLETQYF. The CDR3 DNA is TGTGCCAGCAGCTTAGATGCTAGCGGGAGTCTAGAGACCCAGTACTTC. The chain combines TRBV11-2 with TRBJ2-5; 10 bases align to TRBD2. Germline lookup yields CDR1 SGHAT and CDR2 FQNNGV. This CDR3 has 16 amino acids. With V trimmed by 0 bases and J by 4 bases, 5 bases remained unmatched. Full variable domain (missing parts from reference TRBV11-2 and TRBJ2-5): EAGVAQSPRYKIIEKRQSVAFWCNPISGHATLYWYQQILGQGPKLLIQFQNNGVVDDSQLPKDRFSAERLKGVDSTLKIQPAKLEDSAVYLCASSLDASGSLETQYFGPGTRLLVL.

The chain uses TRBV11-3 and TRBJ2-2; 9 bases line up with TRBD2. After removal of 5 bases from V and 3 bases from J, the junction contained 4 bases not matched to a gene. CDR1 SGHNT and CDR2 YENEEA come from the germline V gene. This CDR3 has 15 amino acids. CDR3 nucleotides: TGTGCCAGCAGCACTAGCGGGTCGGACACCGGGGAGCTGTTTTTT. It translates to CASSTSGSDTGELFF.

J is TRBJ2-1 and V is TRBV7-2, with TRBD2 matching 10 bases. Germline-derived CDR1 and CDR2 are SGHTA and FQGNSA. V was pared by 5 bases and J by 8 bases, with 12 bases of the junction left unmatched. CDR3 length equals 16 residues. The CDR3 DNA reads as TGTGCCAGCAGCCCCCGTCCGGCTAGCGGGGGTTATGAGCAGTTCTTC. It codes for CASSPRPASGGYEQFF.

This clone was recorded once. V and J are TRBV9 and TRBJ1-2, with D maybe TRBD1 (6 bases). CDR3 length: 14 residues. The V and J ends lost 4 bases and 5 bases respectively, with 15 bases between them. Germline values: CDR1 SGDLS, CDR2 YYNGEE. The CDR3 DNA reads TGTGCCAGCAGCACCACGGGGGGGCCGTATGGCTACACCTTC. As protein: CASSTTGGPYGYTF.

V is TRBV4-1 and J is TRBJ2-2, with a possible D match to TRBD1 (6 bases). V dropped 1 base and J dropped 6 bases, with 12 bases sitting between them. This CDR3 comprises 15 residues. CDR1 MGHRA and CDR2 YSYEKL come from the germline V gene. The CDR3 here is CASSQAGVLAGELFF. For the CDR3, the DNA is TGCGCCAGCAGCCAAGCAGGGGTCTTGGCCGGGGAGCTGTTTTTT.

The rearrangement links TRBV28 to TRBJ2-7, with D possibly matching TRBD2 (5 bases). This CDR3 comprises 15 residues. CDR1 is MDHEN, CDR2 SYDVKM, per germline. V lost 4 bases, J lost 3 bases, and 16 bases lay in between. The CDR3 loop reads CASSYPSGGSYEQYF. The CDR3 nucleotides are TGTGCCAGCAGTTACCCAAGCGGAGGAAGCTACGAGCAGTACTTC.

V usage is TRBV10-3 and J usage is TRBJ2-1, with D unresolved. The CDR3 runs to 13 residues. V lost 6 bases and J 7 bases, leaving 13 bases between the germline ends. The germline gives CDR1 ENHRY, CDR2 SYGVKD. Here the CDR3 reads CAIRGSRFNEQFF. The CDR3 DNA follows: TGTGCCATCAGAGGGTCTAGATTTAATGAGCAGTTCTTC.

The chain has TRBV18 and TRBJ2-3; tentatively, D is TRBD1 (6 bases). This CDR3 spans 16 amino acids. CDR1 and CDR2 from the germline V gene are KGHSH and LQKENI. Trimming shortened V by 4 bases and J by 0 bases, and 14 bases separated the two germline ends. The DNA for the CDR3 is TGTGCCAGCTCACTACAGGGAGATCTTAGCACAGATACGCAGTATTTT. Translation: CASSLQGDLSTDTQYF.